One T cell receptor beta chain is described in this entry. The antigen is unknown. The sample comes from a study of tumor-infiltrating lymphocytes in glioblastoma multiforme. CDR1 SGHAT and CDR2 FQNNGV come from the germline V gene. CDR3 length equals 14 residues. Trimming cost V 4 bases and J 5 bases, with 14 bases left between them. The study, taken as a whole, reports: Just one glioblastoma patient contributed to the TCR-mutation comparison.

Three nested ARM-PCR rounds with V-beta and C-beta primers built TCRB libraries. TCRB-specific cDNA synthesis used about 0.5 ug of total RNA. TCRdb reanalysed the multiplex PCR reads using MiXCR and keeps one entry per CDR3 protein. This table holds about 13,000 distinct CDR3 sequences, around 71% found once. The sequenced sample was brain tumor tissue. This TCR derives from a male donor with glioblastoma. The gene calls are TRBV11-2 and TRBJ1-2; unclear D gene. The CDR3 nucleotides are TGTGCCAGCAGCTCCAGCGTAGGGCGGTATGGCTACACCTTC. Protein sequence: CASSSSVGRYGYTF. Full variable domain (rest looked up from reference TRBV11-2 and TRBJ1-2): EAGVAQSPRYKIIEKRQSVAFWCNPISGHATLYWYQQILGQGPKLLIQFQNNGVVDDSQLPKDRFSAERLKGVDSTLKIQPAKLEDSAVYLCASSSSVGRYGYTFGSGTRLTVV.